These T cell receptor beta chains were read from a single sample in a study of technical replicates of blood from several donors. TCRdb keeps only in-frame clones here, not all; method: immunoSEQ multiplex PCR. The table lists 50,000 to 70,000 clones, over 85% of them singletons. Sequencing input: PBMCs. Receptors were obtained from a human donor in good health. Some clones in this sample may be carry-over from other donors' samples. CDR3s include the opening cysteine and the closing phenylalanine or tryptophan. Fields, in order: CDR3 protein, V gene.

CASSIDTYEQYF | TRBV5-4
CASSYGLAGAEQYF | TRBV27
CASSSLGGSGANVLTF | TRBV7-8
CASSLPGQETQYF | TRBV5-4
CASSNILAGPSYEQYF | TRBV4-2
CASSLASGFSYEQYF | TRBV7-2
CASSSQDGTGGYEQYF | TRBV18
CSVREDGELFF | TRBV29-1
CASSLRDSDTEAFF | TRBV11-1
CASSPEENGYTF | TRBV5-1
CASSGLTGLGNTGELFF | TRBV7-9
CASSLRAGHTDTQYF | TRBV11-2
CASSPLWGRRQENEQFF | TRBV18
CASSPPSSGGDSPLHF | TRBV18
CASSLSDSRTNEQYF | TRBV11-1
CASSVRDSYNSPLHF | TRBV9
CASSDTRSNQPQHF | TRBV25-1
CASSQDDRGNTEAFF | TRBV4-1
CSVERGRLSEQFF | TRBV29-1
CASSPTLSAPGNTIYF | TRBV5-6